This paragraph reports one T cell receptor beta chain. Its target is not known. The entry originates in a study of cytomegalovirus exposure and HLA in healthy donors. In the study overall: Earlier, 100 million to 130 million unique TCR beta sequences were recovered from approximately 200 million T cells by an analysis. There were several hundred genotyped donors. Of these, 81% fell in the genetic ancestry cluster associated with self-reported Caucasian donors. General study results and limits: Across donors, most TCRs were seen rarely, yet some public ones were widespread. It has been reported that TCR beta sequences accurately predicted the HLA-A and HLA-B alleles of most subjects.

The study ran its PCR with 60 Vbeta and 13 Jbeta primers. Profiling relied on immunoSEQ multiplex PCR, and the TCRdb table lists in-frame clones only, not all of them. This sample has 150,000 to 170,000 clones, with 74% found just once. This sequence originates from a man aged 25-45 years in good health and CMV-seronegative. Sequences were obtained from PBMCs.

The CDR3 is CASSLRPEAGESYEQYF. DNA for the CDR3: TGTGCCAGCAGCTTACGGCCTGAAGCGGGGGAATCGTACGAGCAGTACTTC. V usage is TRBV11-2 and J usage is TRBJ2-7, with 8 bases aligning to TRBD2. Germline lookup yields CDR1 SGHAT and CDR2 FQNNGV. V lost 2 bases, J lost 4 bases, and 13 bases stayed unmatched. This CDR3 contains 17 residues. Full variable domain (remainder filled in from reference TRBV11-2 and TRBJ2-7): EAGVAQSPRYKIIEKRQSVAFWCNPISGHATLYWYQQILGQGPKLLIQFQNNGVVDDSQLPKDRFSAERLKGVDSTLKIQPAKLEDSAVYLCASSLRPEAGESYEQYFGPGTRLTVT.